The 9 T cell receptor beta chains listed next were all sequenced from one sample in a study of T cell responses to AZD1222 COVID-19 vaccine. Profiling relied on immunoSEQ multiplex PCR, and the TCRdb table lists in-frame clones only, not all of them. The sample lists 130,000 or so clones, 90% occurring once. The sample here was peripheral blood, taken on day 0 of AZD1222 vaccination. The receptors come from an adult in good health.

This sequence joins TRBV20-1 and TRBJ2-5, with D unresolved. Trimming removed 6 bases at V and 6 bases at J, with 11 bases between. CDR1 and CDR2 (germline): DFQATT, SNEGSKA (reference sequence). There are 11 residues in the CDR3. For the CDR3, the DNA is TGCAGTGCGATAGAATTGCAGACCCAGTACTTC. This sequence encodes CSAIELQTQYF.

This clone appeared once. The chain employs TRBV10-3 and TRBJ2-7; 11 bases are shared with TRBD2. Unmatched junction bases numbered 11, after V lost 10 bases and J lost 0 bases. The CDR3 loop spans 16 amino acids. CDR1 and CDR2 from the germline V gene are ENHRY and SYGVKD. CDR3 sequence: CATRGLAEGSSYEQYF. The DNA for the CDR3 is TGTGCCACCCGGGGACTAGCGGAGGGAAGCTCCTACGAGCAGTACTTC.

The genes are TRBV7-6 and TRBJ2-7; 9 bases are a match to TRBD2. Germline V gene sequence: CDR1 SGHVS, CDR2 FNYEAQ. CDR3 length equals 17 residues. Losses at the gene ends were 2 bases for V and 0 bases for J; bases not matched to a gene: 8. The CDR3 coding sequence is TGTGCCAGCAGCTTACGGCTAGCGGGGAGCAGCTCCTACGAGCAGTACTTC. This gives the protein CASSLRLAGSSSYEQYF.

This chain joins TRBV7-8 and TRBJ2-7; D is possibly TRBD1 (5 bases). The CDR3 runs 16 residues. Trimming cost V 4 bases and J 2 bases, with 18 bases left between them. Germline V gives CDR1 SGHVS, CDR2 FQNEAQ. CDR3 protein: CASSSLIGVGPYEQYF. The CDR3 DNA follows: TGTGCCAGCAGCTCACTTATAGGGGTGGGTCCCTACGAGCAGTACTTC.

The rearrangement uses TRBV13 and TRBJ1-3; D is ambiguous. The CDR3 runs to 17 residues. CDR1 and CDR2 from the germline V gene are PRHDT and FYEKMQ (reference sequence). Trimming cost V 4 bases and J 2 bases, with 18 bases left between them. CDR3: CASSSTEITVPGNTIYF. The CDR3 DNA follows: TGTGCCAGCAGCTCGACGGAAATCACAGTACCTGGAAACACCATATATTTT.

The rearrangement links TRBV5-4 to TRBJ2-7; the D is unclear. Trimming removed 4 bases from V and 2 bases from J, with 10 bases in between. Germline values: CDR1 SGHNT, CDR2 YYREEE (reference sequence). This CDR3 is 13 amino acids long. The CDR3 nucleotides are TGTGCCAGCAGCCCCAGGTGGGCCTACGAGCAGTACTTC. It translates to CASSPRWAYEQYF.

V gene TRBV3-1 (or the pseudogene TRBV3-2) combines with J gene TRBJ1-6; 7 bases map to TRBD1. V shed 5 bases, J shed 8 bases, and the junction held 12 bases outside the gene matches. This CDR3 comprises 16 residues. CDR1 and CDR2 from the germline V gene are LGHDT and YNNKEL (reference sequence). The CDR3 region has the DNA TGTGCCAGCAGCGATAAGGGGGCTTATAGGGATTCACCCCTCCACTTT. It is translated as CASSDKGAYRDSPLHF.

This rearrangement joins TRBV9 to TRBJ2-5; 7 bases line up with TRBD2. Trimming cost V 3 bases and J 5 bases; bases outside gene matches: 7. Germline values: CDR1 SGDLS, CDR2 YYNGEE. The CDR3 loop spans 14 amino acids. The CDR3 loop is CASSASVGGETQYF. DNA for the CDR3: TGTGCCAGCAGCGCGAGCGTCGGGGGGGAGACCCAGTACTTC.

The chain combines TRBV7-6 with TRBJ2-7, with D possibly matching TRBD1 (7 bases). CDR3 length: 15 residues. V was shortened by 0 bases and J by 4 bases, with 13 bases between the two germline ends. CDR1 is SGHVS, CDR2 FNYEAQ, per germline. The CDR3 protein is CASSLAGQGGYEQYF. The CDR3, as DNA: TGTGCCAGCAGCTTAGCTGGTCAGGGGGGTTACGAGCAGTACTTC.